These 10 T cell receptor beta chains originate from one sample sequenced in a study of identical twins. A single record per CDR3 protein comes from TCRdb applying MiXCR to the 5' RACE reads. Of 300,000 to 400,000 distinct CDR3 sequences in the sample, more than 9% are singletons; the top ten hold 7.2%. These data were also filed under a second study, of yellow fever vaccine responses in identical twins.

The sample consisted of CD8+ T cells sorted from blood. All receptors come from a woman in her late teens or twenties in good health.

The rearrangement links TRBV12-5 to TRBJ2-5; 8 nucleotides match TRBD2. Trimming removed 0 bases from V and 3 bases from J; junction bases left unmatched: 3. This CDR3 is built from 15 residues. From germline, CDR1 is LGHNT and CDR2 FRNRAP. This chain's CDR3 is CASGLVVGGEETQYF. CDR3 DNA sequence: TGTGCTAGTGGTTTGGTCGTCGGGGGGGAAGAGACCCAGTACTTC.

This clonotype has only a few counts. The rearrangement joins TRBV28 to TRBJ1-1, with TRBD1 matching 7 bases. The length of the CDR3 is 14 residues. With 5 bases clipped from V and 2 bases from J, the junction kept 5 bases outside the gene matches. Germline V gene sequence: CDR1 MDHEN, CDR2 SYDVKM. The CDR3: CASSPGQVNTEAFF. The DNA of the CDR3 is TGTGCCAGCAGTCCCGGACAGGTCAACACTGAAGCTTTCTTT.

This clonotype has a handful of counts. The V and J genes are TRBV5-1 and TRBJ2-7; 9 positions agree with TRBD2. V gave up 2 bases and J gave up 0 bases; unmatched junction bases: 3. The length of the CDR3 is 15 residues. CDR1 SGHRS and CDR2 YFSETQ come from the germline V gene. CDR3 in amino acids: CASSLETSGSYEQYF. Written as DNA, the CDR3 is TGCGCCAGCAGCTTAGAGACTAGCGGCTCCTACGAGCAGTACTTC.

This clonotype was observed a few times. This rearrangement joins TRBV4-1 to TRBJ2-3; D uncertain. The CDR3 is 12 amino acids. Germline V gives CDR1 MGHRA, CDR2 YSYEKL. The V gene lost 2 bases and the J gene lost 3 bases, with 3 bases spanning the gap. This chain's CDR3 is CASSQRTDTQYF. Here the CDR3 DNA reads TGCGCCAGCAGCCAACGGACAGATACGCAGTATTTT.

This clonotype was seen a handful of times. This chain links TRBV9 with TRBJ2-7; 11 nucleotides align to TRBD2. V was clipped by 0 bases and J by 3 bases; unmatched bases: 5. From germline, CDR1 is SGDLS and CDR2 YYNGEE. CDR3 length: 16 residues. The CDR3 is CASSVDILAGDYEQYF. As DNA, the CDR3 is TGTGCCAGCAGCGTAGATATACTAGCGGGGGACTACGAGCAGTACTTC.

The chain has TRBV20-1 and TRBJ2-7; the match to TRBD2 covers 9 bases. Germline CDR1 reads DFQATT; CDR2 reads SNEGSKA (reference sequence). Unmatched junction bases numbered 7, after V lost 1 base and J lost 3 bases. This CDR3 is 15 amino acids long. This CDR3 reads CSARGEAGGDYEQYF. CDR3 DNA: TGCAGTGCTAGAGGGGAGGCGGGAGGGGACTACGAGCAGTACTTC.

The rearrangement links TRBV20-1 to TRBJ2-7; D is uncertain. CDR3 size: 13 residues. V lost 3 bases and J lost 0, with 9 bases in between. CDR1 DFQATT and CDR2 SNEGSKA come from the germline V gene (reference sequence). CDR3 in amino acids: CSARQRASYEQYF. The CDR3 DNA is TGCAGTGCTAGGCAGCGAGCCTCCTACGAGCAGTACTTC.

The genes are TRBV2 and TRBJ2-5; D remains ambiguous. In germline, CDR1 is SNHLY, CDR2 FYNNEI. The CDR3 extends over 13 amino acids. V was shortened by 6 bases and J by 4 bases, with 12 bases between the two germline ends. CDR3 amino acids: CASRSGSPETQYF. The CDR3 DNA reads TGTGCCAGCAGGTCCGGATCCCCAGAGACCCAGTACTTC.

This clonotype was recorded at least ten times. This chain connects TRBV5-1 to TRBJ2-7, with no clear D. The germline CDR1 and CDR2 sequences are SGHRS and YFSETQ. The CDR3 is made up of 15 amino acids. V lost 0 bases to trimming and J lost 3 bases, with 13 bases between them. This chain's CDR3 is CASSLVQNLGYEQYF. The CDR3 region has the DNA TGCGCCAGCAGCTTGGTGCAGAACCTAGGCTACGAGCAGTACTTC.

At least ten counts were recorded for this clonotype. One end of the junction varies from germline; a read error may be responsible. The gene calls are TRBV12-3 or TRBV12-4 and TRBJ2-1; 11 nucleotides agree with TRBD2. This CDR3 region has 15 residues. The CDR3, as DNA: TGTGCCAGCAGTATAGCGGGAGGGACACGCAATGAGCAGTTCTTC. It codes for CASSIAGGTRNEQFF.